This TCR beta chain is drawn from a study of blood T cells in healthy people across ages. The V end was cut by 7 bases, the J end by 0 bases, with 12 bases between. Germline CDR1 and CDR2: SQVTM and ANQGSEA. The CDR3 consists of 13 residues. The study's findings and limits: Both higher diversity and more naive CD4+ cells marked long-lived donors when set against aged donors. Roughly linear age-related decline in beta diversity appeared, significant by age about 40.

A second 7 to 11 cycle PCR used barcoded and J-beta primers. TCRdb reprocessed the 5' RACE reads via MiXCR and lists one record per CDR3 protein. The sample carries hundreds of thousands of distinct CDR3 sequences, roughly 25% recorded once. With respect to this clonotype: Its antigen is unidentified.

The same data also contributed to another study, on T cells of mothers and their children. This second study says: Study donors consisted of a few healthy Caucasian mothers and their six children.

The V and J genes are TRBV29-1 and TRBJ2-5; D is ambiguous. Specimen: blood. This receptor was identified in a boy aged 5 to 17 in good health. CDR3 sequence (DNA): TGCAGCGCGATGGACGGTTACCAAGAGACCCAGTACTTC. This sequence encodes CSAMDGYQETQYF.